The clone carrying this TCR beta chain has just a few counts. In the authors' workflow: Cell counts per sample came from amplifying reference gene primers. Repertoires were generated with immunoSEQ multiplex PCR, while TCRdb's copy carries only in-frame clones and drops some. V and J calls and clone size are given by that table; D and trimming were obtained from the DNA. Here the sample spans around 400,000 clones, about 90% being singletons. These data belong to a study of blood T cell repertoires in COVID-19. Study information: Samples came from the United States, Italy and Spain, spanning acute and convalescent COVID-19.

The CDR3 extends over 16 amino acids. V was pared by 4 bases and J by 5 bases, with 17 bases between. The germline CDR1 and CDR2 sequences are MNHEY and SMNVEV (reference sequence). The sequence derives from a man in his forties or fifties with acute or convalescent COVID-19. The sequencing sample was made of peripheral blood. The gene calls are TRBV27 and TRBJ2-2; maybe TRBD1 (6 bases). The CDR3 region has the DNA TGTGCCAGCAGTTCATCTAACAGGGTGTGGACCGGGGAGCTGTTTTTT. The encoded protein is CASSSSNRVWTGELFF.